A selection of T cell receptor beta chains follows, all from one sample in a study of cytomegalovirus exposure and HLA in healthy donors. The assay was immunoSEQ multiplex PCR, and TCRdb's table has in-frame clones only and misses some. The sample consists of about 190,000 clones, 65% to 85% of them appearing once. The sequenced sample consisted of PBMCs. The source is a young woman in good health and CMV-seronegative. CDR3s include the opening cysteine and the closing phenylalanine or tryptophan. D genes are given only for firm matches. Size is omitted from some rows. Given values are once, few, many or a class for expanded clones.

v_gene: TRBV19
d_gene: -
j_gene: TRBJ1-4
abundance: -
CDR3aa: CASSIGSRSNEKLFF
CDR3nt: TGTGCCAGTAGTATCGGTTCGAGATCTAATGAAAAACTGTTTTTT

v_gene: TRBV14
d_gene: -
j_gene: TRBJ2-2
abundance: -
CDR3aa: CASSQGNSNTGELFF
CDR3nt: TGTGCCAGCAGCCAGGGCAACTCGAACACCGGGGAGCTGTTTTTT

v_gene: TRBV7-7
d_gene: -
j_gene: TRBJ2-2
abundance: -
CDR3aa: CASSFGDGELFF
CDR3nt: TGTGCCAGCAGCTTCGGGGACGGGGAGCTGTTTTTT

v_gene: TRBV2
d_gene: TRBD1
j_gene: TRBJ1-5
abundance: few
CDR3aa: CASRDSGRSNQPQHF
CDR3nt: TGTGCCAGTCGGGACAGCGGGAGGAGCAATCAGCCCCAGCATTTT

v_gene: TRBV5-5
d_gene: -
j_gene: TRBJ1-6
abundance: -
CDR3aa: CASSPQGRDNSPLHF
CDR3nt: TGTGCCAGCAGCCCGCAGGGAAGAGATAATTCACCCCTCCACTTT

v_gene: TRBV2
d_gene: -
j_gene: TRBJ1-1
abundance: -
CDR3aa: CASRTSRDTEAFF
CDR3nt: TGTGCCAGCAGAACGTCCCGAGACACTGAAGCTTTCTTT

v_gene: TRBV21-1
d_gene: -
j_gene: TRBJ2-6
abundance: -
CDR3aa: CASTLCTAVYSGANVLTF
CDR3nt: TGTGCCAGCACGCTTTGTACAGCAGTCTACTCTGGGGCCAACGTCCTGACTTTC

v_gene: TRBV10-2
d_gene: -
j_gene: TRBJ1-6
abundance: -
CDR3aa: CASSESGGQPGSPLHF
CDR3nt: TGCGCCAGCAGTGAGTCGGGAGGCCAGCCCGGATCACCCCTCCACTTT

v_gene: TRBV10-2
d_gene: -
j_gene: TRBJ1-6
abundance: -
CDR3aa: CASSGGRRDSPLHF
CDR3nt: TGCGCCAGCAGTGGGGGGAGGCGGGATTCACCCCTCCACTTT

v_gene: TRBV29-1
d_gene: TRBD2
j_gene: TRBJ2-7
abundance: -
CDR3aa: CSVAILAGDPRHYEQYF
CDR3nt: TGCAGCGTTGCGATATTAGCGGGAGACCCGAGGCACTACGAGCAGTACTTC